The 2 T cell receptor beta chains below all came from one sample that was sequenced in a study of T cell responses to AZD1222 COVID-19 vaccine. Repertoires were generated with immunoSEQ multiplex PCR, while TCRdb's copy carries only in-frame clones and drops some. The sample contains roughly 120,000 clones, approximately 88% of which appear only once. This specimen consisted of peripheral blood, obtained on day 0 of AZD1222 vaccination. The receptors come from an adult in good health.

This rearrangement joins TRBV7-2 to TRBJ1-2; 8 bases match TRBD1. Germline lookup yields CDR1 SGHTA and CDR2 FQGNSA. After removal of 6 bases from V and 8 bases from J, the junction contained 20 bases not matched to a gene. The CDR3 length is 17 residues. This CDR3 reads CASSSRMGQGAFEGYTF. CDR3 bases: TGTGCCAGCAGTTCTCGAATGGGGCAGGGGGCCTTTGAGGGCTACACCTTC.

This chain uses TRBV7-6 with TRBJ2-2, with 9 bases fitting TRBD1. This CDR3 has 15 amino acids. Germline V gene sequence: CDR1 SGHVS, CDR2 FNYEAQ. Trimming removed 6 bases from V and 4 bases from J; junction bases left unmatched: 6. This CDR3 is CASRPGTGSTGELFF. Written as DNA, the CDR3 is TGTGCCAGCAGACCCGGGACAGGGAGCACCGGGGAGCTGTTTTTT.